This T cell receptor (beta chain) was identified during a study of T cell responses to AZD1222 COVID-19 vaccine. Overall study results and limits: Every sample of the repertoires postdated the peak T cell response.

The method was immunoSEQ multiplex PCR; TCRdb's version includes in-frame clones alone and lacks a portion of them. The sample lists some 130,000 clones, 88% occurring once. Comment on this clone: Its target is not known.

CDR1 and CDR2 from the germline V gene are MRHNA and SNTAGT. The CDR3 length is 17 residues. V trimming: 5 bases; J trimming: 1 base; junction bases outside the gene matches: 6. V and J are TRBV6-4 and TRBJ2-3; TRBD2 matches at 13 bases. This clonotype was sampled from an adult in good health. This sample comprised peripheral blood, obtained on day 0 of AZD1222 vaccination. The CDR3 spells CASSLGLAGEGTDTQYF. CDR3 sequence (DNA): TGTGCCAGCAGTTTAGGACTAGCGGGAGAAGGCACAGATACGCAGTATTTT.